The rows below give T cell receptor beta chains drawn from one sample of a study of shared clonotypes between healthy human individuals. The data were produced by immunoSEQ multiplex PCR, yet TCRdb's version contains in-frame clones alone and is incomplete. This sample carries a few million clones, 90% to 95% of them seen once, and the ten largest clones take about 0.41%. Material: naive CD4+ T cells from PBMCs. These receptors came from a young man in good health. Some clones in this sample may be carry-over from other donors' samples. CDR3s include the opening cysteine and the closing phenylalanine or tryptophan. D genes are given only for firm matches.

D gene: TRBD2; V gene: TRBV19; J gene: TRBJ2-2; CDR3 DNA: TGTGCCAGTAGTAGGAAATTCACTAGCGGGAGTGGCGGGGAGCTGTTTTTT; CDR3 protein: CASSRKFTSGSGGELFF
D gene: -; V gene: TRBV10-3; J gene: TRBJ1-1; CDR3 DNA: TGTGCCATCAGTGTTATTCCCTCTAACACTGAAGCTTTCTTT; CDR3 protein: CAISVIPSNTEAFF
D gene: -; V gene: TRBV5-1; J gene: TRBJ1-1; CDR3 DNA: TGCGCCAGCAGTTCGGGAGTCGGTGGGAACACTGAAGCTTTCTTT; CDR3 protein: CASSSGVGGNTEAFF
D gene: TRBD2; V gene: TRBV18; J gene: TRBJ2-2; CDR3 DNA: TGTGCCAGCTCACCACCGGGACTAGCGGGAGTAGGCACCGGGGAGCTGTTTTTT; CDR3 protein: CASSPPGLAGVGTGELFF
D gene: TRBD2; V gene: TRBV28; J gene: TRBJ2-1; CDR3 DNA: TGTGCCAGCAGTTTAGCAGCGGGAGGGCCGGGTGTCCCCTACAATGAGCAGTTCTTC; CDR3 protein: CASSLAAGGPGVPYNEQFF
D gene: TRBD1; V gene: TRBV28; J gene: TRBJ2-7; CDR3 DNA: TGTGCCAGCAGTTTACACGCAGGGGGATACGAGCAGTACTTC; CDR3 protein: CASSLHAGGYEQYF
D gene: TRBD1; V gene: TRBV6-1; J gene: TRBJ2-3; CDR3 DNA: TGTGCCAGCAGTGGCATTCCAGGGGGCGGTTTTAGCACAGATACGCAGTATTTT; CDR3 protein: CASSGIPGGGFSTDTQYF
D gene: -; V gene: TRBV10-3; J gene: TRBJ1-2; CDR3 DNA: TGTGCCATCAGCCCGGGACAAGACTATGGCTACACCTTC; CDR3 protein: CAISPGQDYGYTF
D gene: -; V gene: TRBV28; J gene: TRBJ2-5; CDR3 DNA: TGTGCCAGCAGACGGGGGTTTGAGACCCAGTACTTC; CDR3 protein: CASRRGFETQYF
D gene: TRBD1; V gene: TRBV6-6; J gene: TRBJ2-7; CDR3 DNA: TGTGCCAGCAGTTGGACAGGGGGTGTCTACGAGCAGTACTTC; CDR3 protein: CASSWTGGVYEQYF
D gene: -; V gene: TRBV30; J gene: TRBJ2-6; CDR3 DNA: TGTGCCTGTCTGAGGGCTGGGGCCAACGTCCTGACTTTC; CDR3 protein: CACLRAGANVLTF
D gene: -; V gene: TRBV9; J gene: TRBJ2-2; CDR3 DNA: TGTGCCAGCAGCGTAACGGACGGAGGATACACCGGGGAGCTGTTTTTT; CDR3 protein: CASSVTDGGYTGELFF
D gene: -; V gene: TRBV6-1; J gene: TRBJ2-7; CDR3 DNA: TGTGCCACCACGATTTCCGGGGGGCCCTACGAGCAGTACTTC; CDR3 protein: CATTISGGPYEQYF
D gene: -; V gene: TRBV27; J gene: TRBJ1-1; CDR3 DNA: TGTGCCAGCAGTTTAGGAAGGGTCGCCACTGAAGCTTTCTTT; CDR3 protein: CASSLGRVATEAFF
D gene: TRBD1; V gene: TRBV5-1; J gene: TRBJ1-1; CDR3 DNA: TGCGCCAGCAGCTTGGCCGGGGACAGATACACTGAAGCTTTCTTT; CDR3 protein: CASSLAGDRYTEAFF
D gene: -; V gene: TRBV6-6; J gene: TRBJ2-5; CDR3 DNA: TGTGCCAGCAGATATCGGTTCCAAGAGACCCAGTACTTC; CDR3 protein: CASRYRFQETQYF
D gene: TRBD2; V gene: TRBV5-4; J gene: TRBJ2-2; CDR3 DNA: TGTGCCAGCAGCTCTATAGCGGGAGGCAATTCCGGGGAGCTGTTTTTT; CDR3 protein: CASSSIAGGNSGELFF
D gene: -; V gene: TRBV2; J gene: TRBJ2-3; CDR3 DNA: TGTGCCAGCAAGTTAGATAACGGGGGAGATACGCAGTATTTT; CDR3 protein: CASKLDNGGDTQYF
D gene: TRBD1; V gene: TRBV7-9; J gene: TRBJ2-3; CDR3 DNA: TGTGCCAGCAACTGGCCCGGACAGGGCGGCACAGATACGCAGTATTTT; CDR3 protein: CASNWPGQGGTDTQYF
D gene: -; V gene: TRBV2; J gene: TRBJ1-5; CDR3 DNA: TGTGCCAGCAGACCTTCGAAATATAGCAATCAGCCCCAGCATTTT; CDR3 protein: CASRPSKYSNQPQHF
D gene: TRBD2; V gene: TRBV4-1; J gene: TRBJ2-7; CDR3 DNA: TGCGCCAGCAGCCACCAACCGGGACTACCAGCTAACGAGCAGTACTTC; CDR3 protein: CASSHQPGLPANEQYF
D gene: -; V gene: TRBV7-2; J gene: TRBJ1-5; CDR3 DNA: TGTGCCAGCAGCTTTAAGGGTAGCAATCAGCCCCAGCATTTT; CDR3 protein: CASSFKGSNQPQHF
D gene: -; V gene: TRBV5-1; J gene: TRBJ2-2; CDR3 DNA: TGCGCCAGCAGCTTGCTACAGGGGAGGGTCACCGGGGAGCTGTTTTTT; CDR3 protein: CASSLLQGRVTGELFF
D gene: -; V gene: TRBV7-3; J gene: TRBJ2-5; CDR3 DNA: TGTGCCAGCAGCTTATCGGGCCAAGAGACCCAGTACTTC; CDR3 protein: CASSLSGQETQYF
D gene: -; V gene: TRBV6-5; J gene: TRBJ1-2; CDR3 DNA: TGTGCCAGCACCCCCCTCGGTAGGGACAACGTCCTCTCCACCTTC; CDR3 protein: CASTPLGRDNVLSTF
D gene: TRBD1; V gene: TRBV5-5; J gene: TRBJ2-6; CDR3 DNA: TGTGCCAGCAGCTCTAATACAGGGGACCTCACCCACTCTGGGGCCAACGTCCTGACTTTC; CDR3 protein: CASSSNTGDLTHSGANVLTF
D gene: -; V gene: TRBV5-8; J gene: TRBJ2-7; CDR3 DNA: TGTGCCAGCAGACAGGGCTACGAGCAGTACTTC; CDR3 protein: CASRQGYEQYF
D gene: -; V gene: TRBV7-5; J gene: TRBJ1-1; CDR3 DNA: TGTGCCAGAAGCTCCGAAGCGGGGATGAACACTGAAGCTTTCTTT; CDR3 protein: CARSSEAGMNTEAFF
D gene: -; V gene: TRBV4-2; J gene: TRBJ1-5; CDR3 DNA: TGTGCCAGCAGCTTGCACTCGGATAGCAATCAGCCCCAGCATTTT; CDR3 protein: CASSLHSDSNQPQHF
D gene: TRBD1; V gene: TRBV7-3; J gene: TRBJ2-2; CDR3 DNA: TGTGCCAGCAGCTTAAGCCCCCAGGGGGTGAACACCGGGGAGCTGTTTTTT; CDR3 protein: CASSLSPQGVNTGELFF
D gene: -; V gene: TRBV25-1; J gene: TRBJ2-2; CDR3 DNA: TGTGCCAGCAGTGAAATTCTTACCGGGGAGCTGTTTTTT; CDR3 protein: CASSEILTGELFF
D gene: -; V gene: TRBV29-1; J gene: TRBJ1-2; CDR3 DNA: TGCAGCGTTGAAACCTTCTATGGCTACACCTTC; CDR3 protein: CSVETFYGYTF